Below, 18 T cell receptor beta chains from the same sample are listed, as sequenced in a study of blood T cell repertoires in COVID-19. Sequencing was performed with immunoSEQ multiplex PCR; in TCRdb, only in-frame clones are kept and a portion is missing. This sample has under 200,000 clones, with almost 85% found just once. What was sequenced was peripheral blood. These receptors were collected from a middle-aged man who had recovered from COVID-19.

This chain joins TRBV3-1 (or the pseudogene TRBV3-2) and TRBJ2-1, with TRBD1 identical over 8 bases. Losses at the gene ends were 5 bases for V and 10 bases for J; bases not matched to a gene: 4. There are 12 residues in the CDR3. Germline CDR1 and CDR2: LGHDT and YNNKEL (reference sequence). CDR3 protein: CASSRTGSEQFF. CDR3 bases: TGTGCCAGCAGCAGGACAGGGAGCGAGCAGTTCTTC.

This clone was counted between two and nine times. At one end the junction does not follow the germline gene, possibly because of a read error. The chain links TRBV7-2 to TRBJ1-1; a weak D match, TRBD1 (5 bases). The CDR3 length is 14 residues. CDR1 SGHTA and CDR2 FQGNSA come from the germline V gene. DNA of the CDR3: TGTGCCAGCACCTTAGTAGGACAGAACACTGAAGCTTTCTTT. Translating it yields CASTLVGQNTEAFF.

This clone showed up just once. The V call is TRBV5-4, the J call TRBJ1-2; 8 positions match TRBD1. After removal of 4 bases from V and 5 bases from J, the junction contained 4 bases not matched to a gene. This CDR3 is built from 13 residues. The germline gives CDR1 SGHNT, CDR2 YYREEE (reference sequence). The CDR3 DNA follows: TGTGCCAGCAGCCAGGGACAGGCGTATGGCTACACCTTC. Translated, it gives CASSQGQAYGYTF. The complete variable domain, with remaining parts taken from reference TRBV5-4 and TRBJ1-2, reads ETGVTQSPTHLIKTRGQQVTLRCSSQSGHNTVSWYQQALGQGPQFIFQYYREEENGRGNFPPRFSGLQFPNYSSELNVNALELDDSALYLCASSQGQAYGYTFGSGTRLTVV.

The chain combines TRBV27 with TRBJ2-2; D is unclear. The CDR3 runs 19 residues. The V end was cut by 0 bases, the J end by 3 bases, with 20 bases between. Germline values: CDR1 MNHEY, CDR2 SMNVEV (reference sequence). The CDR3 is CASSLSMNIRSPYTGELFF. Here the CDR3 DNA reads TGTGCCAGCAGTTTATCGATGAACATCCGATCCCCTTACACCGGGGAGCTGTTTTTT.

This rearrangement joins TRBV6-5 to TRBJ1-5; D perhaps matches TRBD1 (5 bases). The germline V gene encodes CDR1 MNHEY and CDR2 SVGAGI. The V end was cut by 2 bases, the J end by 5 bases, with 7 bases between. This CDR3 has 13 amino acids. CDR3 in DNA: TGTGCCAGCAGTTACGGGGACTATCAGCCCCAGCATTTT. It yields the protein CASSYGDYQPQHF.

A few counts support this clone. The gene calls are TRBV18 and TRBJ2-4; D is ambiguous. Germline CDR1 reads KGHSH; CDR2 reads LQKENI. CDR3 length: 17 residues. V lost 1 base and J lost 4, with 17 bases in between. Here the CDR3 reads CASSPQLTPLRKNIQYF. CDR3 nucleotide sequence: TGTGCCAGCTCACCACAATTGACTCCCCTGAGGAAAAACATTCAGTACTTC.

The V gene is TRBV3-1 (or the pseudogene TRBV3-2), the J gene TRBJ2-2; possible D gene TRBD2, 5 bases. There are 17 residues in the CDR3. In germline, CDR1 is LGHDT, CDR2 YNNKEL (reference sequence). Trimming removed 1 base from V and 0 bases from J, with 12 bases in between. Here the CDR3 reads CASSQVLLGTNTGELFF. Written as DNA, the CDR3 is TGTGCCAGCAGCCAAGTTTTACTAGGAACGAACACCGGGGAGCTGTTTTTT.

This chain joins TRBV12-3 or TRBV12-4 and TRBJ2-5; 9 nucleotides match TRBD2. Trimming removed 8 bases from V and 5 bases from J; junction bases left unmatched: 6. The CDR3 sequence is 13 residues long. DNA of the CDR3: TGTGCCAGCGGCGGGAGGGGCGGTGAGACCCAGTACTTC. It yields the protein CASGGRGGETQYF.

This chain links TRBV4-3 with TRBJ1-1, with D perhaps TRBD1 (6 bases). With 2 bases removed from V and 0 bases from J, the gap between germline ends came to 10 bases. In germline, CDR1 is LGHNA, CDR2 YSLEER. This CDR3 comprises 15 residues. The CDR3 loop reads CASSQTGNMNTEAFF. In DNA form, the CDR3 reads TGCGCCAGCAGCCAAACAGGGAACATGAACACTGAAGCTTTCTTT.

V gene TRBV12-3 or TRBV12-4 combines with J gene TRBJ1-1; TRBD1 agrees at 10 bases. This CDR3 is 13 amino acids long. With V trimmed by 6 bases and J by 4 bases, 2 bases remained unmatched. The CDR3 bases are TGTGCCAGCAGCTGGACAGGGGGCACTGAAGCTTTCTTT. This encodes CASSWTGGTEAFF.

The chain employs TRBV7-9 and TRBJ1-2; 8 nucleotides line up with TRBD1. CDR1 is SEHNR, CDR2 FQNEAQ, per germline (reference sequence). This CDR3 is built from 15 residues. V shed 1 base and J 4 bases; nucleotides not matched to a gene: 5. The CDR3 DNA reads TGTGCCAGCAGCTTAGGAACAGGGGGGCCCTATGGCTACACCTTC. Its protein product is CASSLGTGGPYGYTF.

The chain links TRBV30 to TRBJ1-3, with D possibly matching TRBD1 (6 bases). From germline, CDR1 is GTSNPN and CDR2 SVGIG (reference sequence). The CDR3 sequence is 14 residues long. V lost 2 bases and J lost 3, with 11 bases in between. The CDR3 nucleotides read TGTGCCTGGAGTATTAGGGGGAATGGAAACACCATATATTTT. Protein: CAWSIRGNGNTIYF.

In DNA, the CDR3 is TGTGCCAGCAGCCAAGAAGACGGTTGGCGGGGGGCCTTCACAGATACGCAGTATTTT. It is translated as CASSQEDGWRGAFTDTQYF. The chain is built from TRBV3-1 (or the pseudogene TRBV3-2) and TRBJ2-3; 8 bases line up with TRBD2. V dropped 0 bases and J dropped 2; count of bases not matched to a gene: 13. The CDR3 spans 19 residues. CDR1 and CDR2 from the germline V gene are LGHDT and YNNKEL (reference sequence).

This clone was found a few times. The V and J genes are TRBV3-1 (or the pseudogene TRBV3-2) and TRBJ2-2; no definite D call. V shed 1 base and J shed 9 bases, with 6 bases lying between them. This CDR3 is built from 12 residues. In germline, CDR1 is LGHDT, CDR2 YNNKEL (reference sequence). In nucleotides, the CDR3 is TGTGCCAGCAGCCAAGTAAACAGGGAGCTGTTTTTT. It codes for CASSQVNRELFF.

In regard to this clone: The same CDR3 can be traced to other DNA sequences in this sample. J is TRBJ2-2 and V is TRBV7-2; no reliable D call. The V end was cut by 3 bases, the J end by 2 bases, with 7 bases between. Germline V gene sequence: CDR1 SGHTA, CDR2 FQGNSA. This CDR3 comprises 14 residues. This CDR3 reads CASSLAVNTGELFF. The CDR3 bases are TGTGCCAGCAGCTTGGCGGTAAACACCGGGGAGCTGTTTTTT. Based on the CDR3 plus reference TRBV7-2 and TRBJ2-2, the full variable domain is GAGVSQSPSNKVTEKGKDVELRCDPISGHTALYWYRQSLGQGLEFLIYFQGNSAPDKSGLPSDRFSAERTGGSVSTLTIQRTQQEDSAVYLCASSLAVNTGELFFGEGSRLTVL.

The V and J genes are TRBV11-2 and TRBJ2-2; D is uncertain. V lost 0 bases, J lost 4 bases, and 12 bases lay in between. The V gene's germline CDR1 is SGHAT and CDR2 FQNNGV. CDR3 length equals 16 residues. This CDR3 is CASSLEEQVGTGELFF. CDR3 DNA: TGTGCCAGCAGCTTAGAAGAGCAGGTGGGCACCGGGGAGCTGTTTTTT.

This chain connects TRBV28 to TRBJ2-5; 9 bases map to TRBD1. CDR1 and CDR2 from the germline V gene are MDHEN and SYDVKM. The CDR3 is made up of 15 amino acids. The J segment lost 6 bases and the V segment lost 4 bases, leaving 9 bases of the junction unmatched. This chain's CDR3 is CASSSNRGQGQTQYF. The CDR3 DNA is TGTGCCAGCAGTTCCAATCGAGGACAGGGGCAGACCCAGTACTTC.

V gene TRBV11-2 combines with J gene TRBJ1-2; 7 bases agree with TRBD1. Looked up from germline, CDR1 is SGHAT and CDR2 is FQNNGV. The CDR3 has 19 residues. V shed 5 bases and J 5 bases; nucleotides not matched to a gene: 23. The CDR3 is CASSLKPPSSGTEKYGYTF. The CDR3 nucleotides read TGTGCCAGCAGCCTGAAACCCCCCTCCTCCGGGACAGAAAAGTATGGCTACACCTTC.